This T cell receptor (beta chain) was observed in a study of blood T cell repertoires in COVID-19. Background on the study: Acute-phase and convalescent COVID-19 samples originated in the United States, Italy and Spain. Sources were T cells, B-cell-depleted T cells, or PBMCs; the material itself was cDNA or gDNA.

As originally analysed: Amplified reference gene primers provided the basis for estimating nucleated cell counts. TCRdb's table, derived via immunoSEQ multiplex PCR, lists solely in-frame clones and lacks some. V and J calls and clone size are copied from that table; D and trimming were computed from the DNA. The sample has fewer than 350,000 clones, around nine tenths seen once. V dropped 3 bases and J dropped 4; count of bases not matched to a gene: 0. Germline assignment: CDR1 KGHSH and CDR2 LQKENI. CDR3 length: 13 residues. Self-reported history from a screening survey and questionnaire set each donor's cohort.

The specimen was PBMCs or T cells enriched from blood (not recorded which). This chain joins TRBV18 and TRBJ2-1; 7 bases match TRBD2. This sequence originates from a middle-aged woman who had recovered from COVID-19. The CDR3 here is CASSPGLYNEQFF. CDR3 DNA sequence: TGTGCCAGCTCACCGGGACTATACAATGAGCAGTTCTTC.